This TCR beta chain was found in a study of control samples from healthy donors and cancer patients. Data came from immunoSEQ multiplex PCR; TCRdb stores just in-frame clones and leaves some out. The sample lists 150,000 to 200,000 clones; 88% were seen once. In germline, CDR1 is SGHDN, CDR2 FVKESK. CDR3 length: 13 residues. V dropped 3 bases and J dropped 8 bases, with 11 bases sitting between them. What was sequenced was blood. The V and J genes are TRBV14 and TRBJ2-1, with D perhaps TRBD1 (6 bases). This clonotype was obtained from a man between 18 and 35 years old in good health. CDR3 bases: TGTGCCAGCAGCCATAACAGGGCCCATGAGCAGTTCTTC. This encodes CASSHNRAHEQFF.